This T cell receptor (beta chain) was profiled in a study of shared clonotypes between healthy human individuals. Germline V CDR1 and CDR2: MNHEY, SMNVEV (reference sequence). Trimming shortened V by 4 bases and J by 6 bases, and 16 bases separated the two germline ends. The CDR3 is 15 amino acids. The naive CD8 fraction comprised CD45RO-negative cells positively selected for CCR7 and excluded terminally differentiated effector memory CD45RA+ cells. Here immunoSEQ multiplex PCR was the method, and the copy in TCRdb shows in-frame clones only, minus some. The sample consists of under 1 million clones, about 96% of them appearing once.

Source material: naive CD8+ T cells sorted from blood. The chain couples TRBV27 to TRBJ1-5, with D tentatively TRBD1 (5 bases). This TCR was recovered from a man aged 25-45 years in good health. The CDR3 DNA sequence: TGTGCCAGCAGTTCGACCCTCGGTGGGGCTCAGCCCCAGCATTTT. It is translated as CASSSTLGGAQPQHF.